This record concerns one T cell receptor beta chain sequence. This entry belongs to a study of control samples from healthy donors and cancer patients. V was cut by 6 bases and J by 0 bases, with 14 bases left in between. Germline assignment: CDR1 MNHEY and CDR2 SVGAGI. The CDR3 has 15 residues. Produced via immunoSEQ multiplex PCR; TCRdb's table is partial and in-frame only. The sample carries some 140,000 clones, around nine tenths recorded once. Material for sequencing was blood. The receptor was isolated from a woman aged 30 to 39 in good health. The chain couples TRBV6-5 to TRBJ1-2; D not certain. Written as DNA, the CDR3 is TGTGCCAGCAGGCAGCAGGTGGTCTCTAACTATGGCTACACCTTC. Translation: CASRQQVVSNYGYTF.